This T cell receptor beta chain emerged from a study of blood T cell repertoires in COVID-19. The CDR3 consists of 14 residues. V was cut by 1 base and J by 6 bases, with 13 bases left in between. Germline loops: CDR1 SGHTA, CDR2 FQGNSA. The assay was immunoSEQ multiplex PCR, and TCRdb's table has in-frame clones only and misses some. The sample includes about 88,000 clones, 85% to 95% seen only once; the top ten take roughly 1.7%. The clonotype originates from a man aged 60 to 75 with acute or convalescent COVID-19. The chain employs TRBV7-2 and TRBJ2-7; TRBD2 is a possible D gene (5 bases). The sequenced sample was peripheral blood. CDR3 in DNA: TGTGCCAGCAGCTTAGGTGTCCGGGGTGCCGAGCAGTACTTC. The encoded protein is CASSLGVRGAEQYF.